Shown below are 15 T cell receptor beta chains from a single sample sequenced in a study of blood T cell repertoires in COVID-19. The assay was immunoSEQ multiplex PCR, and TCRdb's table has in-frame clones only and misses some. The table has about 46,000 clones, around 86% seen once; the top ten hold approximately 3.1%. Sample: PBMCs or T cells enriched from blood (not recorded which). The receptors derive from a woman aged 45 to 65 who had recovered from COVID-19.

This clone was picked up one time. This rearrangement joins TRBV5-1 to TRBJ2-1, with 7 bases that match TRBD1. Unmatched junction bases numbered 8, after V lost 4 bases and J lost 1 base. This CDR3 has 16 amino acids. The germline V gene encodes CDR1 SGHRS and CDR2 YFSETQ. For the CDR3, the DNA is TGCGCCAGCAGCCCCTTCGGGACAGAGTCCTACAATGAGCAGTTCTTC. Its translation is CASSPFGTESYNEQFF. The entire variable domain, with the rest obtained from reference TRBV5-1 and TRBJ2-1, is as follows: KAGVTQTPRYLIKTRGQQVTLSCSPISGHRSVSWYQQTPGQGLQFLFEYFSETQRNKGNFPGRFSGRQFSNSRSEMNVSTLELGDSALYLCASSPFGTESYNEQFFGPGTRLTVL.

The genes are TRBV27 and TRBJ1-2, with no clear D. The CDR3 covers 15 residues. V lost 0 bases and J lost 0, with 8 bases in between. CDR1 and CDR2 (germline): MNHEY, SMNVEV (reference sequence). CDR3 in amino acids: CASSLSIASNYGYTF. DNA for the CDR3: TGTGCCAGCAGTTTATCAATAGCTTCTAACTATGGCTACACCTTC.

The chain combines TRBV29-1 with TRBJ2-7, with TRBD1 matching over 8 bases. Germline values: CDR1 SQVTM, CDR2 ANQGSEA. V was clipped by 2 bases and J by 5 bases; unmatched bases: 8. The CDR3 has 14 amino acids. The CDR3 loop is CSVEPTGAMHEQYF. The CDR3 coding sequence is TGCAGCGTTGAACCGACAGGGGCAATGCACGAGCAGTACTTC.

The gene calls are TRBV5-3 and TRBJ1-2; weak D call: TRBD1 (5 bases). TRBV5-3 is filed as an ORF, its function uncertain. The CDR3 consists of 17 residues. The V end was cut by 1 base, the J end by 1 base, with 17 bases between. This CDR3 is CARSLSLGASFNYGYTF. CDR3 DNA sequence: TGTGCCAGAAGCTTGAGTTTAGGGGCCAGCTTTAACTATGGCTACACCTTC.

This clone appeared a single time. The CDR3 sequence: CASSNDLYQETQYF. For the CDR3, the DNA is TGTGCCAGCAGCAATGACTTGTACCAAGAGACCCAGTACTTC. The V call is TRBV7-9, the J call TRBJ2-5; no firm D call. The CDR3 runs to 14 residues. Per germline, CDR1 SEHNR and CDR2 FQNEAQ (reference sequence). Between the trimmed V and J ends, which lost 5 bases and 0 bases, there was a span of 10 bases. Supplemented by reference TRBV7-9 and TRBJ2-5, the full variable domain reads DTGVSQNPRHKITKRGQNVTFRCDPISEHNRLYWYRQTLGQGPEFLTYFQNEAQLEKSRLLSDRFSAERPKGSFSTLEIQRTEQGDSAMYLCASSNDLYQETQYFGPGTRLLVL.

This chain connects TRBV3-1 (or the pseudogene TRBV3-2) to TRBJ1-3; D is possibly TRBD1 (5 bases). Germline CDR1 and CDR2: LGHDT and YNNKEL (reference sequence). The CDR3 has 14 residues. Deletions cut 6 bases from V and 4 bases from J, with 13 bases between. The CDR3 reads CASSPNGAGNTIYF. DNA for the CDR3: TGTGCCAGCAGTCCCAATGGGGCGGGAAACACCATATATTTT.

The genes are TRBV28 and TRBJ2-3; TRBD1 is a possible D gene (5 bases). CDR3 size: 15 residues. V lost 6 bases and J 1 base, leaving 14 bases between the germline ends. The germline V gene has CDR1 MDHEN and CDR2 SYDVKM. CDR3 sequence reads: CASSHQVGRTDTQYF. CDR3 DNA: TGTGCCAGCAGCCACCAAGTGGGGCGCACAGATACGCAGTATTTT.

The V and J genes are TRBV28 and TRBJ1-2; tentatively, D is TRBD1 (5 bases). Trimming shortened V by 3 bases and J by 11 bases, and 13 bases separated the two germline ends. Germline-derived CDR1 and CDR2 are MDHEN and SYDVKM. The CDR3 is 12 amino acids. The CDR3 nucleotides are TGTGCCAGCAGTTTGGGCCCGGGGGGGTACACCTTC. It translates to CASSLGPGGYTF.

This clone was picked up a small number of times. The J gene is TRBJ1-5, the V gene TRBV6-2 or TRBV6-3; maybe TRBD1 (6 bases). Germline V lookup: CDR1 MNHEY, CDR2 SVGEGT. There are 13 residues in the CDR3. Trimming took 5 bases from V and 7 from J, leaving 12 bases between them. The DNA for the CDR3 is TGTGCCAGCAGTATGACAGGACAGCAGCCCCAGCATTTT. This codes for CASSMTGQQPQHF.

J is TRBJ1-2 and V is TRBV19, with a tentative D call TRBD1 (5 bases). The V gene lost 4 bases and the J gene lost 4 bases, with 13 bases spanning the gap. The CDR3 sequence is 14 residues long. From germline, CDR1 is LNHDA and CDR2 SQIVND (reference sequence). CDR3 residues: CASSKQVEGYGYTF. The CDR3 nucleotides read TGTGCCAGTAGTAAACAGGTGGAGGGCTATGGCTACACCTTC.

The rearrangement uses TRBV6-5 and TRBJ2-2; D perhaps matches TRBD2 (5 bases). There are 15 residues in the CDR3. Looked up from germline, CDR1 is MNHEY and CDR2 is SVGAGI. Trimming took 6 bases from V and 4 from J, leaving 15 bases between them. CDR3 in DNA: TGTGCCAGCAGCAAAGGGTCCGGGGTCACCGGGGAGCTGTTTTTT. Translated, it gives CASSKGSGVTGELFF.

Within the sample, this clone is medium-sized. The chain links TRBV7-9 to TRBJ2-7, with D perhaps matching TRBD1 (6 bases). The CDR3 contains 13 residues. V was pared by 6 bases and J by 3 bases, with 12 bases between. Germline assignment: CDR1 SEHNR and CDR2 FQNEAQ (reference sequence). CDR3 loop: CASRAGESYEQYF. For the CDR3, the DNA is TGTGCCAGCAGGGCAGGGGAAAGCTACGAGCAGTACTTC.

The chain recombines TRBV3-1 (or the pseudogene TRBV3-2) with TRBJ2-1, with 11 nucleotides matching TRBD2. J lost 4 bases, V lost 7 bases, and 18 bases had no gene match. The CDR3 length is 19 residues. Germline V lookup: CDR1 LGHDT, CDR2 YNNKEL (reference sequence). CDR3: CASTLLTSGKVTIYNEQFF. CDR3 nucleotides: TGTGCCAGCACCCTACTGACTAGCGGGAAGGTCACCATTTACAATGAGCAGTTCTTC.

This sequence joins TRBV6-5 and TRBJ1-2; TRBD1 matches at 7 bases. V lost 2 bases, J lost 0 bases, and 6 bases stayed unmatched. This CDR3 contains 16 residues. From germline, CDR1 is MNHEY and CDR2 SVGAGI. CDR3 in DNA: TGTGCCAGCAGTTACCTAGGGACAGTGACTAACTATGGCTACACCTTC. Protein sequence: CASSYLGTVTNYGYTF.

The table lists this clone with a count of one. This rearrangement joins TRBV5-8 to TRBJ1-5; D uncertain. Trimming cost V 2 bases and J 6 bases, with 9 bases left between them. Germline CDR1 is SGHTS and CDR2 is YDEGEE. CDR3 size: 13 residues. The CDR3 loop reads CASSFGGPQPQHF. In DNA form, the CDR3 reads TGTGCCAGCAGCTTTGGAGGGCCTCAGCCCCAGCATTTT.